This T cell receptor (beta chain) was recorded in a study of T-cell reconstitution after alpha-beta-depleted transplantation in children. As for this clonotype: Its target is unknown.

Findings of the study overall: T-cell numbers and diversity, one year after transplant, stemmed largely from T cells that were newly produced. Some patients showed high day-60 TCRbeta diversity, which derived from surviving recipient T cells and thymic progenitors.

J gave up 7 bases and V 0 bases, and 14 bases lay outside the gene matches. The CDR3 is made up of 17 amino acids. CDR1 and CDR2 from the germline V gene are SGHDT and YYEEEE. The TCRbeta library incorporated unique molecular identifiers. TCRdb recomputed calls from the PCR reads with MiXCR, one row per CDR3 protein. The sample records around 420,000 distinct CDR3 sequences, under 20% being singletons. This sequence was found in a boy in the first two years of life who had a stem cell transplant for Wiskott-Aldrich syndrome, so the T cells may come from the graft donor. This specimen was PBMCs, mostly from graft donor cells, taken 360 days after TCRalphabeta/CD19-depleted stem cell transplant. V is TRBV5-6 and J is TRBJ2-3, with 7 bases fitting TRBD2. DNA for the CDR3: TGTGCCAGCAGCTTGGCCCGGGGACCGGGACTAACAAATACGCAGTATTTT. This codes for CASSLARGPGLTNTQYF.